Shown below are 9 T cell receptor beta chains from a single sample sequenced in a study of blood T cells in healthy people across ages. It was with a sample-barcoded 5' primer and a J-beta primer mix that a second PCR of about 6 to 12 cycles was run. TCRdb fed the 5' RACE reads into MiXCR, producing one record per CDR3 protein. The sample includes 550,000 to 750,000 distinct CDR3 sequences, 21% of them seen just once. Sequencing was carried out using blood. These receptor sequences come from a man between 65 and 85 years old in good health.

This clonotype occurred a few times. The chain employs TRBV20-1 and TRBJ2-5, with 8 bases that match TRBD2. The J call could be wrong; TRBJ2-7 is a better fit for the DNA end. The length of the CDR3 is 12 residues. Looked up from germline, CDR1 is DFQATT and CDR2 is SNEGSKA (reference sequence). The CDR3 bases are TGCAGTGGACCGGGACTAGTTTCCGAGCAGTACTTC. This encodes CSGPGLVSEQYF.

In this sample, this clonotype turned up a few times. The chain combines TRBV28 with TRBJ2-1, with 12 bases aligning to TRBD2. The V segment lost 3 bases and the J segment 10 bases; nucleotides outside the gene matches: 10. CDR3 length: 16 residues. CDR1 MDHEN and CDR2 SYDVKM come from the germline V gene. CDR3 sequence reads: CASSFTTSGRRREQFF. CDR3 coding DNA: TGTGCCAGCAGTTTCACCACTAGCGGGAGGCGCCGGGAGCAGTTCTTC.

This clonotype was found a few times. The chain is built from TRBV7-9 and TRBJ1-6, with 10 bases that match TRBD1. After removal of 6 bases from V and 5 bases from J, the junction contained 1 base not matched to a gene. The CDR3 covers 14 residues. The germline gives CDR1 SEHNR, CDR2 FQNEAQ (reference sequence). The CDR3 here is CASSGQGDNSPLHF. Here the CDR3 DNA reads TGTGCCAGCAGTGGACAGGGGGATAATTCACCCCTCCACTTT.

CDR3 bases: TGCGCCAGCAGCCAAGGCGGGGGAATTAGGGAGCCCCAGCATTTT. Amino acid sequence: CASSQGGGIREPQHF. The rearrangement links TRBV4-3 to TRBJ1-5; TRBD1 might be the D (5 bases). Trimming took 1 base from V and 8 from J, leaving 15 bases between them. Germline values: CDR1 LGHNA, CDR2 YSLEER. This CDR3 is 15 amino acids long.

This chain connects TRBV29-1 to TRBJ2-3, with 9 nucleotides matching TRBD2. Germline lookup yields CDR1 SQVTM and CDR2 ANQGSEA. V trimming: 7 bases; J trimming: 4 bases; junction bases outside the gene matches: 9. The CDR3 contains 14 residues. Here the CDR3 DNA reads TGCAGCGAGACTAGCGGACTTTTCGCAGATACGCAGTATTTT. Amino acids: CSETSGLFADTQYF.

This clonotype was seen a few times. CDR3 nucleotide sequence: TGTGCCAGCAGTTTAAATATTCCCTACGAGCAGTACTTC. Protein sequence: CASSLNIPYEQYF. The chain links TRBV28 to TRBJ2-7; D is unclear. The V gene's germline CDR1 is MDHEN and CDR2 SYDVKM. V was cut by 2 bases and J by 2 bases, with 7 bases left in between. This CDR3 contains 13 residues.

This clonotype was counted between two and nine times. The gene calls are TRBV6-6 and TRBJ1-6; 8 bases align to TRBD1. Germline CDR1 reads MNHNY; CDR2 reads SVGAGI (reference sequence). The CDR3 covers 14 residues. J was trimmed by 10 bases and V by 5 bases; bases with no gene match: 7. This chain's CDR3 is CASSKQGVKSPLHF. Written as DNA, the CDR3 is TGTGCCAGCAGTAAACAGGGGGTAAAATCACCCCTCCACTTT.

The chain carries TRBV29-1 and TRBJ1-3; D remains ambiguous. CDR1 is SQVTM, CDR2 ANQGSEA, per germline. CDR3 length: 14 residues. Trimming cost V 6 bases and J 0 bases, with 12 bases left between them. The CDR3 DNA reads TGCAGCGTGGGCGACACGGCCTCTGGAAACACCATATATTTT. This sequence encodes CSVGDTASGNTIYF.

In this sample, this clonotype turned up a few times. This chain joins TRBV7-3 and TRBJ2-1; 7 bases agree with TRBD2. V shed 5 bases and J 5 bases; nucleotides not matched to a gene: 3. This CDR3 is built from 13 residues. Germline-derived CDR1 and CDR2 are SGHTA and FQGTGA. Here the CDR3 DNA reads TGTGCCAGCAGCGCCGGACTAGACAATGAGCAGTTCTTC. Translated, it gives CASSAGLDNEQFF.